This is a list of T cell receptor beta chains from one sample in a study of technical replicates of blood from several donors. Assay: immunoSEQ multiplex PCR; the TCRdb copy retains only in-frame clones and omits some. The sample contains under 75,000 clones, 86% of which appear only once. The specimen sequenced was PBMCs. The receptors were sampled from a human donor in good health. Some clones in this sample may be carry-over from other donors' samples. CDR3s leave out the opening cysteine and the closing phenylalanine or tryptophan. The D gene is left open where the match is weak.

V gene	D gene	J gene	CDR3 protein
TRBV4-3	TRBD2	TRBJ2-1	ASSHVAGAYNEQF
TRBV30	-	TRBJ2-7	AWRAGGPLA
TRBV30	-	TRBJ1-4	AWSVPRGLVTNEKLF
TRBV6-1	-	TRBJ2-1	ASTSQRKQYNEQF
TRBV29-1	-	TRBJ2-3	SVKTPRAQTDTQY
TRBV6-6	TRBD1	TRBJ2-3	ASSPQTGFDTQY
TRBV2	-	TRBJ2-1	ASSEAGGNEQF
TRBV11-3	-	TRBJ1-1	ASSPGDGTEAF
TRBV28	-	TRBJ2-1	ASTSAHPSSYNEQF
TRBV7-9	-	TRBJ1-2	ASSVGRGGEGYT
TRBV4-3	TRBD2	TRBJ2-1	ASSQEGGGGRDEQF
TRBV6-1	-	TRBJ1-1	ASSAGVWTEAF
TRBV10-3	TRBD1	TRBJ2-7	AITSGQGTYEQY
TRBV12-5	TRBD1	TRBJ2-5	AILQGAEETQY
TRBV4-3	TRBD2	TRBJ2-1	ASSQDLGGGARDEQF
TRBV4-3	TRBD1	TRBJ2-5	ASSRRQGAETQY
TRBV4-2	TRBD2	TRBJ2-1	ASSPTGRAGNEQF
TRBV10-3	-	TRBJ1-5	AISERGNQPQH
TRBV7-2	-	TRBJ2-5	ASSLARETQY
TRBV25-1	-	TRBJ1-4	ASSQLGRSTNEKLF
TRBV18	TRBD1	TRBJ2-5	ASSLDRVGETQY
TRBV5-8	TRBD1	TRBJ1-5	ASSLQGDRNQPQH
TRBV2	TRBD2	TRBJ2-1	ASRKTSGGAVEQF
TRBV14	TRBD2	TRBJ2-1	ASSQEGQRGSSYNEQF
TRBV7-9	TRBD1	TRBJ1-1	ASSPWTGMVTEAF
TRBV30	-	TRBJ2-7	AWRWATQTYEQY
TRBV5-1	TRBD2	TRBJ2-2	ASSSPGTSGRNTGELF
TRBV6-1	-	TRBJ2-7	ASSYRQEAHEQY
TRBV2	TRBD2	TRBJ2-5	ASSGTSGGPQTQY
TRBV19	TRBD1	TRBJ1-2	ASSRDRGGNYGYT
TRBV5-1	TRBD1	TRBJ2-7	ASSLDRGFGEQY
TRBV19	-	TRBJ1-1	ASTSTGSTEAF
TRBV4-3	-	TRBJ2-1	ASSQRTAPHEQF
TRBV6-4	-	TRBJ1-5	ASSDRTGYQPQH
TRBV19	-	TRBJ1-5	ASSIDKGNGNQPQH
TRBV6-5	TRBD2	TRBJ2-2	ASRKAGGASGELF
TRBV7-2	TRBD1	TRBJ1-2	ASSRDRFVGYT
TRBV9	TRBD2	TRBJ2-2	ASSVGRGGRITGELF
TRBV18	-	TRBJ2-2	ASAPGWVNTGELF
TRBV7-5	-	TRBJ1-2	VRSLVPGQGARVDYGYT
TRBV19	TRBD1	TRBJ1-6	ASSRMDRENSPLH
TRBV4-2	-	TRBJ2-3	ASSQAVRFRDTQY
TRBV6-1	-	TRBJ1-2	ASTRGYGYT
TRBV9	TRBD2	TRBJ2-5	ASSVVGLANQETQY
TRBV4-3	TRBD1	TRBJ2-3	ASSQQYRGRADTQY
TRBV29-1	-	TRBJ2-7	SAEGDTYEQY
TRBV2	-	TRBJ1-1	ASSRQRGATEAF
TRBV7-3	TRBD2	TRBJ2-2	ASSPGTSGLSGELF
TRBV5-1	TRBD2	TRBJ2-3	ASSFGPAGGPDTQY
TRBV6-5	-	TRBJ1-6	ASSYSRTADSPLH
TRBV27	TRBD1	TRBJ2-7	ASSGRGTGASYEQY
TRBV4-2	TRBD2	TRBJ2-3	ASSQVSGRGADTQY
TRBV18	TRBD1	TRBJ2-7	ASSMDYGTGGLDEQY
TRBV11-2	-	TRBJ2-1	ASSLRPSGARGGEQF
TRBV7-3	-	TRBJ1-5	ASSPQGLDQPQH